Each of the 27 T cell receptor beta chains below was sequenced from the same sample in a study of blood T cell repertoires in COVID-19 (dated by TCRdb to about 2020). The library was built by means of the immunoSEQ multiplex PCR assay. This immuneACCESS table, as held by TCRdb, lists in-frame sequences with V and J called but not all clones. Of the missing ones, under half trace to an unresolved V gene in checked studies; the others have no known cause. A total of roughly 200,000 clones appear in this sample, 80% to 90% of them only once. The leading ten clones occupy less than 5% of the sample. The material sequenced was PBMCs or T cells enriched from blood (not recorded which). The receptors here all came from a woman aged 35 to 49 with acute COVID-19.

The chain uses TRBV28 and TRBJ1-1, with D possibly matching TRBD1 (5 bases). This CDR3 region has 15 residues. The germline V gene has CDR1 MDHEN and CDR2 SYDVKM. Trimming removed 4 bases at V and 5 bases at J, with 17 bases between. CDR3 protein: CASSSAGGGKTEAFF. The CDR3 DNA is TGTGCCAGCAGTTCGGCCGGGGGGGGAAAGACTGAAGCTTTCTTT.

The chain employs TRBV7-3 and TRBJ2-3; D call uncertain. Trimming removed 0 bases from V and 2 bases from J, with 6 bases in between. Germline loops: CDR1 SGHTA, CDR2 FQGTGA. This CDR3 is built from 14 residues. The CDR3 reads CASSLTTVTDTQYF. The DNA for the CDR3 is TGTGCCAGCAGCTTAACCACGGTCACAGATACGCAGTATTTT.

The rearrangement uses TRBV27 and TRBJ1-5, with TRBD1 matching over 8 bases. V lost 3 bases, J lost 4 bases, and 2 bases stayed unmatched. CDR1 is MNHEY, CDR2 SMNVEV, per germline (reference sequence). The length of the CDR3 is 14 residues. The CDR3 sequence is CASSLRQGNQPQHF. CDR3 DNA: TGTGCCAGCAGTTTGCGACAGGGGAATCAGCCCCAGCATTTT.

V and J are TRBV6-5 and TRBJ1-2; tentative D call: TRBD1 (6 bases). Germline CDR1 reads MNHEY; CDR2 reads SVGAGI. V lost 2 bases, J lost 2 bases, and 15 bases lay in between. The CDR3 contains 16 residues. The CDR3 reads CASSYNGAGVNYGYTF. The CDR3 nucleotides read TGTGCCAGCAGTTACAACGGCGCAGGGGTCAACTATGGCTACACCTTC.

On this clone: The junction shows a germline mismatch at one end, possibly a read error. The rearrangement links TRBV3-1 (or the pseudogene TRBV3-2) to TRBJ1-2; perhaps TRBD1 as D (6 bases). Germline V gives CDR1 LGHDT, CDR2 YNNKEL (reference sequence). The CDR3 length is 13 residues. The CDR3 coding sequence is TGTGCCACCAGCAGGACAGACAACTATGGCTACACCTTC. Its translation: CATSRTDNYGYTF.

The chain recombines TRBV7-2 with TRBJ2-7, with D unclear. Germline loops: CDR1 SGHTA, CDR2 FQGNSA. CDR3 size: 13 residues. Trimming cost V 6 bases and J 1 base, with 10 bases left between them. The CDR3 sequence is CASSFGGSYEQYF. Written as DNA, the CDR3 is TGTGCCAGCAGTTTCGGCGGATCCTACGAGCAGTACTTC.

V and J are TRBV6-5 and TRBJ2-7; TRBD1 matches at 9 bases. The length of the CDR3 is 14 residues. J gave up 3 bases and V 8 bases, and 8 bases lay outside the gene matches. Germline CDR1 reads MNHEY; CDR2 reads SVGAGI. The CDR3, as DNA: TGTGCCAGCGGTCAGCCGGGACAGGGCTACGAGCAGTACTTC. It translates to CASGQPGQGYEQYF.

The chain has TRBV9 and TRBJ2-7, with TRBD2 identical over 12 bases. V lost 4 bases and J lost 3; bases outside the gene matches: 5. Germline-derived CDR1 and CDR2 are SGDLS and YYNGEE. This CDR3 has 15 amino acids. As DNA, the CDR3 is TGTGCCAGCAGCCCCGGACTAGCGGGAATCTACGAGCAGTACTTC. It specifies CASSPGLAGIYEQYF. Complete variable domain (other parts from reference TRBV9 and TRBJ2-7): DSGVTQTPKHLITATGQRVTLRCSPRSGDLSVYWYQQSLDQGLQFLIQYYNGEERAKGNILERFSAQQFPDLHSELNLSSLELGDSALYFCASSPGLAGIYEQYFGPGTRLTVT.

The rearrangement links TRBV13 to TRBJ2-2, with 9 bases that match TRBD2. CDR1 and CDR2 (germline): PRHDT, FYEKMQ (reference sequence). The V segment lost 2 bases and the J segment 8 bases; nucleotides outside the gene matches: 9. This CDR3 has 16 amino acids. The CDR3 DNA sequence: TGTGCCAGCAGCTTAAATGGCCTAGCGGGACTAGGGGAGCTGTTTTTT. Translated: CASSLNGLAGLGELFF. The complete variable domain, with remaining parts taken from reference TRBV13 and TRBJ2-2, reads AAGVIQSPRHLIKEKRETATLKCYPIPRHDTVYWYQQGPGQDPQFLISFYEKMQSDKGSIPDRFSAQQFSDYHSELNMSSLELGDSALYFCASSLNGLAGLGELFFGEGSRLTVL.

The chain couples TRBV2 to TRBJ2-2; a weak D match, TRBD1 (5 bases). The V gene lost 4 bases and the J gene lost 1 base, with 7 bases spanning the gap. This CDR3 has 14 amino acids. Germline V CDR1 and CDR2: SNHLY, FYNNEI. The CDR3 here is CASSADRNTGELFF. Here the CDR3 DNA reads TGTGCCAGCAGTGCCGACAGGAACACCGGGGAGCTGTTTTTT.

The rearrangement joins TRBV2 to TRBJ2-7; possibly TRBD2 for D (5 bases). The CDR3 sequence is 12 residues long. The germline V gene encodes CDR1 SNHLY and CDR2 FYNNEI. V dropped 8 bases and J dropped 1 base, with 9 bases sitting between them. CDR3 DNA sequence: TGTGCCAGCCAGGAGGTTTCCTACGAGCAGTACTTC. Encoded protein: CASQEVSYEQYF. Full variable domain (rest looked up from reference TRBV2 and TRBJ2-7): EPEVTQTPSHQVTQMGQEVILRCVPISNHLYFYWYRQILGQKVEFLVSFYNNEISEKSEIFDDQFSVERPDGSNFTLKIRSTKLEDSAMYFCASQEVSYEQYFGPGTRLTVT.

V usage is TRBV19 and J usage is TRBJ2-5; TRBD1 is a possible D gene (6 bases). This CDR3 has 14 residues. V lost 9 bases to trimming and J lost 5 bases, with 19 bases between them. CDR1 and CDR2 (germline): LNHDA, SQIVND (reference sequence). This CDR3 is CASRGRGRTETQYF. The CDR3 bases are TGTGCCAGCAGGGGCAGGGGAAGGACGGAGACCCAGTACTTC. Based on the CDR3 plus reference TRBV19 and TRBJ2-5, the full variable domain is DGGITQSPKYLFRKEGQNVTLSCEQNLNHDAMYWYRQDPGQGLRLIYYSQIVNDFQKGDIAEGYSVSREKKESFPLTVTSAQKNPTAFYLCASRGRGRTETQYFGPGTRLLVL.

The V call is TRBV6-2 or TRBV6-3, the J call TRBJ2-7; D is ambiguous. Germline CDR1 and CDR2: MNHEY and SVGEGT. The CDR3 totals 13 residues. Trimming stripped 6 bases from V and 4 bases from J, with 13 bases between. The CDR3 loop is CASSPVNGYEQYF. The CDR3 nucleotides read TGTGCCAGCAGCCCTGTTAACGGTTACGAGCAGTACTTC.

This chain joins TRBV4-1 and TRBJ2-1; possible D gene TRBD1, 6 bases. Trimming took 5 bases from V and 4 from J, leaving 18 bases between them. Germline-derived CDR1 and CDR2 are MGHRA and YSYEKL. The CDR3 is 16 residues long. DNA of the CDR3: TGCGCCAGCAGCGGGGGCCGAGGCGGGCCATACAATGAGCAGTTCTTC. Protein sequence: CASSGGRGGPYNEQFF.

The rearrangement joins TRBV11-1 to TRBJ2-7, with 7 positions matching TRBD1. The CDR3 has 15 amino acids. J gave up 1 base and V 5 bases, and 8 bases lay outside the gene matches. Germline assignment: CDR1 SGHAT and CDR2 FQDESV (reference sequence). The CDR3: CASSPRQGASYEQYF. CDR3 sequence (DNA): TGTGCCAGCAGCCCCCGACAGGGAGCTTCCTACGAGCAGTACTTC.

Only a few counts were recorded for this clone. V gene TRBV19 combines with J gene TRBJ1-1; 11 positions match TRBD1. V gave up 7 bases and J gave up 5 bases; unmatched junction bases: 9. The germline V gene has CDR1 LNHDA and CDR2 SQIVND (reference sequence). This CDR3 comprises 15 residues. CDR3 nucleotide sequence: TGTGCCAGTACCCTAGGACAGGGGGCGAGGACTGAAGCTTTCTTT. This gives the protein CASTLGQGARTEAFF.

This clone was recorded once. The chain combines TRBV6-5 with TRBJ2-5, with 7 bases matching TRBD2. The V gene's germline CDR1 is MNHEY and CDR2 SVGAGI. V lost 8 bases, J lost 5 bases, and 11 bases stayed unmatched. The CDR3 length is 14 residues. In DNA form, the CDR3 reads TGTGCCAGCCCGGCGGGAGAAGCCCCCGAGACCCAGTACTTC. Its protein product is CASPAGEAPETQYF.

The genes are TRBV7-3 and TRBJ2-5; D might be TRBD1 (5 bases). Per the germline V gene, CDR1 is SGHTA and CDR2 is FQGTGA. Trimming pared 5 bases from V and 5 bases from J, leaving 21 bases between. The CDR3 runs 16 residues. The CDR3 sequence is CASSPTRTSNRETQYF. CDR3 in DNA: TGTGCCAGCAGCCCTACCCGGACATCAAACCGGGAGACCCAGTACTTC.

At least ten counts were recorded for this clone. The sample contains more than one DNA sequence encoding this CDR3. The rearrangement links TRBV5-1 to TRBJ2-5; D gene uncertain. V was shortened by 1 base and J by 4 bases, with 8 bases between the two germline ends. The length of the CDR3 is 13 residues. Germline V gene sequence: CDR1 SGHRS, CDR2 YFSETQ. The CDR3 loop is CASSLQVSETQYF. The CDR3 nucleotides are TGCGCCAGCAGCTTGCAGGTTTCAGAGACCCAGTACTTC. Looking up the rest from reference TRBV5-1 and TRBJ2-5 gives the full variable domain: KAGVTQTPRYLIKTRGQQVTLSCSPISGHRSVSWYQQTPGQGLQFLFEYFSETQRNKGNFPGRFSGRQFSNSRSEMNVSTLELGDSALYLCASSLQVSETQYFGPGTRLLVL.

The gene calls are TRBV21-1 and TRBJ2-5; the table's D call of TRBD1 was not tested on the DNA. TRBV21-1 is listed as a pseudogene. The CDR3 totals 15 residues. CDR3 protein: CASSKVGQIGETQYF. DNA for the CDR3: TGTGCCAGCAGCAAAGTCGGACAGATAGGAGAGACCCAGTACTTC.

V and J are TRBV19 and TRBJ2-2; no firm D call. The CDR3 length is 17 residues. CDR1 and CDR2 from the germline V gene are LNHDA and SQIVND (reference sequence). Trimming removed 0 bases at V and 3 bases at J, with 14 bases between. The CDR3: CASSIDPLEGDTGELFF. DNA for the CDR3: TGTGCCAGTAGTATAGATCCCTTGGAAGGAGACACCGGGGAGCTGTTTTTT. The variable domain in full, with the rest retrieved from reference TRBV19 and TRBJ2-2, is DGGITQSPKYLFRKEGQNVTLSCEQNLNHDAMYWYRQDPGQGLRLIYYSQIVNDFQKGDIAEGYSVSREKKESFPLTVTSAQKNPTAFYLCASSIDPLEGDTGELFFGEGSRLTVL.

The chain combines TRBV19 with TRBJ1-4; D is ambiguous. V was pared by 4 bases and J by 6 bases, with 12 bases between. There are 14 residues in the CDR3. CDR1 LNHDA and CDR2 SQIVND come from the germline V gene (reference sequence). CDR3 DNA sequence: TGTGCCAGTAGTACCGGTACCCGGGATGAAAAACTGTTTTTT. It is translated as CASSTGTRDEKLFF.

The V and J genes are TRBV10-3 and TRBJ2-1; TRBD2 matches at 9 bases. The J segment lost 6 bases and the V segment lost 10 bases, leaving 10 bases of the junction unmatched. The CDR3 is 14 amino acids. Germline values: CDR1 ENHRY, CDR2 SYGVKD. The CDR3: CATLAGARSNEQFF. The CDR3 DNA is TGTGCCACTTTAGCGGGAGCGAGATCCAATGAGCAGTTCTTC.

CDR3 sequence (DNA): TGTGCCAGCAATCCCGACTCCTTCTCTGGGGCCAACGTCCTGACTTTC. Residues: CASNPDSFSGANVLTF. The chain carries TRBV2 and TRBJ2-6, with D uncertain. The V end was cut by 7 bases, the J end by 0 bases, with 13 bases between. The germline V gene encodes CDR1 SNHLY and CDR2 FYNNEI. The CDR3 is made up of 16 amino acids.

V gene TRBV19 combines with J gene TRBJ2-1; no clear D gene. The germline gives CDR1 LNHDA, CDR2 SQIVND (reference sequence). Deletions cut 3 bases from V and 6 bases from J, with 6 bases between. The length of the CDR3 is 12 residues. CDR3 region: CASSIFGNEQFF. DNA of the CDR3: TGTGCCAGTAGTATCTTCGGCAATGAGCAGTTCTTC. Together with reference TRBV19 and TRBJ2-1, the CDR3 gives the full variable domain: DGGITQSPKYLFRKEGQNVTLSCEQNLNHDAMYWYRQDPGQGLRLIYYSQIVNDFQKGDIAEGYSVSREKKESFPLTVTSAQKNPTAFYLCASSIFGNEQFFGPGTRLTVL.

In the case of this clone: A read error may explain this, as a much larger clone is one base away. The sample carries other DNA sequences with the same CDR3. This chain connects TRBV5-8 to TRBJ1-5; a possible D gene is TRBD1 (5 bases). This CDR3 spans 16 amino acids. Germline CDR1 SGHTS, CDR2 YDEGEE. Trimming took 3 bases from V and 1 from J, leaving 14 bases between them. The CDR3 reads CASSSGQGLSNQPQHF. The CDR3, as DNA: TGTGCCAGCAGCTCTGGACAAGGATTGAGCAATCAGCCCCAGCATTTT.

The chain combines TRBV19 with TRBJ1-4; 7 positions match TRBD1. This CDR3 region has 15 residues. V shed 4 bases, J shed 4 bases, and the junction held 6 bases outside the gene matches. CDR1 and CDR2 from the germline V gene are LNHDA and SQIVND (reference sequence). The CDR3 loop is CASSTPPGGNEKLFF. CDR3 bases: TGTGCCAGTAGTACCCCCCCAGGGGGTAATGAAAAACTGTTTTTT. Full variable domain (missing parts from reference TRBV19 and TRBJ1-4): DGGITQSPKYLFRKEGQNVTLSCEQNLNHDAMYWYRQDPGQGLRLIYYSQIVNDFQKGDIAEGYSVSREKKESFPLTVTSAQKNPTAFYLCASSTPPGGNEKLFFGSGTQLSVL.